A selection of T cell receptor beta chains follows, all from one sample in a study of PD-L1 blockade in urothelial cancer. The assay was immunoSEQ multiplex PCR, and TCRdb's table has in-frame clones only and misses some. The table lists around 130,000 clones, 84% of them singletons, with under 3.5% in the top ten. Sequencing was performed on PBMCs, taken around atezolizumab (anti-PD-L1) treatment. These TCRs come from a man in his forties or fifties with urothelial cancer. The conserved cysteine and the conserved F or W are not part of the CDR3 here.

TRBJ1-1,12,TRBV18,ASSDGQGNTEAF
TRBJ2-3,13,TRBV2,ASSFSGSSTDTQY
TRBJ1-6,15,TRBV10-2,ASSLDSRFSYNSPLH
TRBJ1-1,13,TRBV6-5,ASSYSARMNTEAF
TRBJ1-3,13,TRBV5-1,ASSLAPDRGNTIY
TRBJ1-2,13,TRBV19,ASTPDRLSNYGYT
TRBJ2-2,15,TRBV7-8,ASSYRTDRANTGELF
TRBJ1-4,14,TRBV27,ASSFLGGATNEKLF
TRBJ2-7,10,TRBV5-1,ASSLRLDEQY
TRBJ2-4,15,TRBV18,ASSPRGLAIFSNIQY
TRBJ1-1,12,TRBV30,ASPGKPGSAEAF
TRBJ2-7,13,TRBV6-5,ASSYSSPVAYEQY
TRBJ2-7,13,TRBV5-1,ASSLGDGRRDEQY
TRBJ2-6,11,TRBV5-1,ASSSWGANVLT
TRBJ1-1,9,TRBV10-3,AISGGSEAF
TRBJ2-7,10,TRBV28,ASRGGKGEQY
TRBJ1-5,15,TRBV4-1,ASSPYGTDYSNQPQH
TRBJ2-1,15,TRBV5-1,ASSLTQLAGGPGEQF
TRBJ2-1,13,TRBV7-9,ASSIPGGVVSEQF
TRBJ1-2,9,TRBV20-1,SARVRLGYT
TRBJ1-2,14,TRBV19,ASSIGGQYRNYGYT
TRBJ1-4,11,TRBV7-6,ASSSSMGGSLF
TRBJ2-7,12,TRBV5-8,ASSFSLATYEQY
TRBJ2-3,14,TRBV7-3,ASSPSRLAGRDTQY
TRBJ2-3,15,TRBV19,ASSSVTSGRASDTQY
TRBJ1-1,11,TRBV27,ASSLYGTNEAF
TRBJ2-7,14,TRBV21-1,ASSSPRQGASYEQY
TRBJ2-2,13,TRBV29-1,SVIKPPGNTGELF
TRBJ2-5,12,TRBV30,AWRSQGGEETQY
TRBJ1-4,13,TRBV6-1,ASSELGTANEKLF
TRBJ2-7,11,TRBV6-6,ASRGTGPYEQY
TRBJ2-5,13,TRBV4-1,ASSQAEVDQETQY
TRBJ1-6,12,TRBV10-3,AITPGTGNSPLH
TRBJ2-1,13,TRBV5-1,ASSQLAGENNEQF
TRBJ1-6,11,TRBV2,ASPAEGNSPLH
TRBJ2-3,13,TRBV7-6,ASSLLQLATDTQY
TRBJ1-1,12,TRBV19,ASRSQGLNTEAF
TRBJ2-7,13,TRBV2,ASRRTSGTGYEQY
TRBJ2-5,14,TRBV25-1,ASSGQDRGHQETQY
TRBJ2-6,15,TRBV5-1,ASSPTRLGAGANVLT
TRBJ2-3,11,TRBV29-1,SVDRPSGDTQY
TRBJ1-1,11,TRBV5-1,ASKTPHQAEAF
TRBJ2-1,12,TRBV5-4,ASSTGQTGNEQF
TRBJ2-5,11,TRBV28,ASSSHDSRTQY
TRBJ2-1,15,TRBV15,ATSRSLGQGGNNEQF
TRBJ2-1,13,TRBV6-5,ASSYPSGRGGEQF
TRBJ1-3,17,TRBV28,ASSLILPGQGSSGNTIY
TRBJ2-3,11,TRBV30,AWRSGRTDTQY